One and the same sample provided the 22 T cell receptor beta chains below, sequenced in a study of early T cells in non-severe SARS-CoV-2 infection. MiXCR was run by TCRdb on the 5' RACE reads, yielding one entry per CDR3 protein. Of about 49,000 distinct CDR3 sequences listed, 4% to 5% were seen once; the top ten hold 5.5% to 6.5%. Sequencing was carried out using whole blood. These receptors all come from an adult who was a healthcare worker with PCR-confirmed SARS-CoV-2 infection or an uninfected control (not recorded which).

This clonotype was seen many times. The chain combines TRBV6-1 with TRBJ2-7, with 7 nucleotides matching TRBD1. This CDR3 is 14 amino acids long. V lost 6 bases to trimming and J lost 2 bases; unmatched junction nucleotides: 7. The V gene's germline CDR1 is MNHNS and CDR2 SASEGT. CDR3 loop: CASSLTGFAYEQYF. The CDR3 nucleotides are TGTGCCAGCAGCTTGACAGGGTTCGCCTACGAGCAGTACTTC.

There are many counts of this clonotype. This rearrangement joins TRBV15 to TRBJ1-5; D is undetermined. The length of the CDR3 is 17 residues. Germline loops: CDR1 LNHNV, CDR2 YYDKDF (reference sequence). V gave up 6 bases and J gave up 5 bases, with 23 bases separating them. In DNA, the CDR3 is TGTGCCACCAGTGGGAGGCGGACGGGGTCGGGCTATCAGCCCCAGCATTTT. It yields the protein CATSGRRTGSGYQPQHF.

This clonotype was recorded at least ten times. The chain is built from TRBV9 and TRBJ2-2; D is uncertain. CDR1 SGDLS and CDR2 YYNGEE come from the germline V gene. Trimming left V 1 base short and J 5 bases short, with 6 bases between. The CDR3 contains 13 residues. CDR3 sequence (DNA): TGTGCCAGCAGCGTATCTTCGACCGGGGAGCTGTTTTTT. It yields the protein CASSVSSTGELFF.

This clonotype was recorded many times. The chain couples TRBV19 to TRBJ2-5; D is unresolved. Trimming took 4 bases from V and 0 from J, leaving 3 bases between them. This CDR3 contains 12 residues. Germline-derived CDR1 and CDR2 are LNHDA and SQIVND (reference sequence). For the CDR3, the DNA is TGTGCCAGTAGTAAAGACCAAGAGACCCAGTACTTC. Translated: CASSKDQETQYF.

This clonotype was seen many times. The J gene is TRBJ2-1, the V gene TRBV6-1; TRBD1 or TRBD2 may be the D gene (5 bases each). The V gene's germline CDR1 is MNHNS and CDR2 SASEGT. CDR3 length: 16 amino acids. Trimming removed 3 bases from V and 3 bases from J, with 15 bases in between. CDR3 nucleotide sequence: TGTGCCAGCAGTGAGGCTAGGGACCCGGGCTACAATGAGCAGTTCTTC. Its translation: CASSEARDPGYNEQFF.

This clonotype was observed many times. The chain uses TRBV7-9 and TRBJ1-2, with no clear D. Germline V gene sequence: CDR1 SEHNR, CDR2 FQNEAQ (reference sequence). The CDR3 totals 15 residues. V lost 5 bases to trimming and J lost 4 bases, with 17 bases between them. The CDR3 nucleotides read TGTGCCAGCAGCCCCCGGGAACTAGAGCCCTATGGCTACACCTTC. Protein sequence: CASSPRELEPYGYTF. Full variable domain (rest looked up from reference TRBV7-9 and TRBJ1-2): DTGVSQNPRHKITKRGQNVTFRCDPISEHNRLYWYRQTLGQGPEFLTYFQNEAQLEKSRLLSDRFSAERPKGSFSTLEIQRTEQGDSAMYLCASSPRELEPYGYTFGSGTRLTVV.

This clonotype was found a few times. The chain joins TRBV11-3 to TRBJ2-2; possibly TRBD2 for D (5 bases). In germline, CDR1 is SGHNT, CDR2 YENEEA. V shed 7 bases and J shed 4 bases, with 25 bases lying between them. The CDR3 contains 18 residues. DNA of the CDR3: TGTGCCAGCACCCTGGAGGAGACCTGGCACAAGGTCACCGGGGAGCTGTTTTTT. It specifies CASTLEETWHKVTGELFF.

About this clonotype: This sequence may be a read error, since a much larger clone differs from it by one base. This chain joins TRBV25-1 and TRBJ2-3; maybe TRBD2 (5 bases). V was cut by 7 bases and J by 4 bases, with 12 bases left in between. This CDR3 spans 13 amino acids. Germline V gene lookup returns CDR1 MGHDK and CDR2 SYGVNS. CDR3 in DNA: TGTGCCAGCATCGGAGGCTTCGCAGATACGCAGTATTTT. Its translation is CASIGGFADTQYF.

This clonotype was detected ten times or more. This rearrangement joins TRBV7-2 to TRBJ1-1; TRBD1 agrees at 8 bases. Trimming took 3 bases from V and 4 from J; bases not matched to a gene: 1. CDR1 is SGHTA and CDR2 is FQGNSA in the germline V gene. The CDR3 contains 13 residues. The CDR3 DNA reads TGTGCCAGCAGCTTCGACAGGGGCACTGAAGCTTTCTTT. It translates to CASSFDRGTEAFF.

This clonotype was seen at least ten times. The J gene is TRBJ1-2, the V gene TRBV7-2; 7 bases align to TRBD1. CDR3 length: 16 amino acids. The J segment lost 5 bases and the V segment lost 3 bases, leaving 12 bases of the junction unmatched. Germline loops: CDR1 SGHTA, CDR2 FQGNSA. This CDR3 is CASSFAGGSSSYGYTF. CDR3 DNA: TGTGCCAGCAGCTTCGCAGGGGGGTCGAGTTCATATGGCTACACCTTC.

This clonotype has more than one count but fewer than ten. The genes are TRBV7-2 and TRBJ2-3; 9 bases are shared with TRBD2. The CDR3 length is 13 residues. Trimming took 3 bases from V and 6 from J; bases not matched to a gene: 1. Germline CDR1 is SGHTA and CDR2 is FQGNSA. CDR3 DNA sequence: TGTGCCAGCAGCTTTAGCGGGAGCGATACGCAGTATTTT. It is translated as CASSFSGSDTQYF.

This rearrangement joins TRBV7-2 to TRBJ2-3; 9 nucleotides align to TRBD2. The CDR3 has 15 residues. The germline V gene has CDR1 SGHTA and CDR2 FQGNSA. J gave up 5 bases and V 7 bases, and 10 bases lay outside the gene matches. The CDR3 here is CASTAGGLVQDTQYF. CDR3 sequence (DNA): TGTGCCAGCACCGCGGGGGGGCTTGTTCAAGATACGCAGTATTTT.

V gene TRBV12-3 or TRBV12-4 combines with J gene TRBJ2-7; possibly TRBD2 for D (6 bases). V was cut by 5 bases and J by 2 bases, with 16 bases left in between. The CDR3 loop spans 15 amino acids. CDR3 in amino acids: CASSPGEAETYEQYF. The CDR3 coding sequence is TGTGCCAGCAGTCCTGGGGAGGCCGAAACCTACGAGCAGTACTTC.

In this sample, this clonotype turned up many times. The rearrangement links TRBV3-1 to TRBJ1-1; D ambiguous. V was trimmed by 1 base and J by 4 bases, leaving 7 bases between them. The germline gives CDR1 LGHDT, CDR2 YNNKEL (reference sequence). CDR3 length: 13 residues. The CDR3: CASSQAGFTEAFF. The DNA for the CDR3 is TGTGCCAGCAGCCAAGCCGGGTTCACTGAAGCTTTCTTT. The whole variable domain, remainder taken from reference TRBV3-1 and TRBJ1-1, is DTAVSQTPKYLVTQMGNDKSIKCEQNLGHDTMYWYKQDSKKFLKIMFSYNNKELIINETVPNRFSPKSPDKAHLNLHINSLELGDSAVYFCASSQAGFTEAFFGQGTRLTVV.

The sample holds many counts of this clonotype. The chain joins TRBV29-1 to TRBJ2-1; 9 bases align to TRBD2. V lost 8 bases and J lost 4; bases outside the gene matches: 6. The germline CDR1 and CDR2 sequences are SQVTM and ANQGSEA. CDR3 length: 13 residues. For the CDR3, the DNA is TGCAGCTTCGGACTAGCGAGATACAATGAGCAGTTCTTC. It codes for CSFGLARYNEQFF.

In its sample, this clonotype was seen many times. The chain employs TRBV20-1 and TRBJ2-2; D not resolved. The CDR3 has 14 residues. CDR1 and CDR2 from the germline V gene are DFQATT and SNEGSKA (reference sequence). Trimming pared 1 base from V and 7 bases from J, leaving 13 bases between. This chain's CDR3 is CSARVDPTHGELFF. The CDR3 nucleotides read TGCAGTGCTAGAGTAGATCCCACCCACGGGGAGCTGTTTTTT.

The chain couples TRBV3-1 to TRBJ2-1; TRBD2 agrees at 12 bases. The CDR3 runs to 14 residues. Germline trimming cut 7 bases from V and 7 bases from J; bases unmatched to any gene: 5. CDR1 LGHDT and CDR2 YNNKEL come from the germline V gene (reference sequence). The CDR3 coding sequence is TGTGCCAGCACCCAGACTAGCGGGAGAAATGAGCAGTTCTTC. Its translation is CASTQTSGRNEQFF.

The genes are TRBV10-3 and TRBJ2-1; D ambiguous. V lost 0 bases and J lost 8, with 8 bases in between. CDR3 length equals 13 residues. Germline lookup yields CDR1 ENHRY and CDR2 SYGVKD. CDR3 protein: CAISESFADEQFF. CDR3 DNA: TGTGCCATCAGTGAGTCGTTCGCCGATGAGCAGTTCTTC.

This clonotype was detected ten times or more. The gene calls are TRBV6-6 and TRBJ2-2; D may be TRBD2 (7 bases). The CDR3 covers 16 residues. Trimming shortened V by 2 bases and J by 5 bases, and 15 bases separated the two germline ends. The germline V gene encodes CDR1 MNHNY and CDR2 SVGAGI (reference sequence). The CDR3 spells CASSYRGGAVTGELFF. CDR3 DNA: TGTGCCAGCAGTTACCGAGGGGGGGCAGTGACCGGGGAGCTGTTTTTT.

This clonotype ranks as medium-sized (0.01 to 0.1%). The chain is built from TRBV10-3 and TRBJ2-1; 11 nucleotides agree with TRBD2. V was clipped by 7 bases and J by 8 bases; unmatched bases: 7. Germline values: CDR1 ENHRY, CDR2 SYGVKD. This CDR3 spans 14 amino acids. CDR3 loop: CAIMDTSGRDEQFF. The CDR3 region has the DNA TGTGCCATCATGGACACTAGCGGGAGAGATGAGCAGTTCTTC.

This clonotype has a count of ten or more. V usage is TRBV20-1 and J usage is TRBJ2-1; unclear D gene. Germline V lookup: CDR1 DFQATT, CDR2 SNEGSKA (reference sequence). The CDR3 runs to 13 residues. V dropped 5 bases and J dropped 4 bases, with 12 bases sitting between them. The CDR3 loop reads CSAQVVQYNEQFF. As DNA, the CDR3 is TGCAGTGCTCAAGTCGTGCAGTACAATGAGCAGTTCTTC.

This clonotype was recorded at least ten times. The V gene is TRBV20-1, the J gene TRBJ1-2; TRBD1 aligns across 7 bases. V was clipped by 5 bases and J by 7 bases; unmatched bases: 1. The CDR3 is made up of 10 amino acids. Germline V gene lookup returns CDR1 DFQATT and CDR2 SNEGSKA (reference sequence). The CDR3 reads CSAYRGGYTF. In DNA, the CDR3 is TGCAGTGCTTACAGGGGTGGCTACACCTTC.